These 21 T cell receptor beta chains originate from one sample sequenced in a study of control samples from healthy donors and cancer patients. TCRdb keeps only in-frame clones here, not all; method: immunoSEQ multiplex PCR. The repertoire holds about 97,000 clones, with under 95% as singletons. Sequences were obtained from blood. Every receptor here comes from a woman aged 18-35 years in good health.

This chain joins TRBV20-1 and TRBJ1-1, with 7 bases fitting TRBD1. The CDR3 loop spans 13 amino acids. With V trimmed by 3 bases and J by 8 bases, 9 bases remained unmatched. The V gene's germline CDR1 is DFQATT and CDR2 SNEGSKA (reference sequence). The CDR3 DNA reads as TGCAGTGCTAGTAGTGACAGGGTTGGCGAAGCTTTCTTT. This sequence encodes CSASSDRVGEAFF.

The rearrangement links TRBV19 to TRBJ1-1, with D maybe TRBD1 (5 bases). Trimming took off 2 bases at V and 1 base at J, with 11 bases between the two ends. Germline V gene data show CDR1 as LNHDA and CDR2 as SQIVND (reference sequence). This CDR3 is 15 amino acids long. CDR3 nucleotides: TGTGCCAGTAGTATAATTCGGCAGGGGAACACTGAAGCTTTCTTT. The encoded protein is CASSIIRQGNTEAFF.

The V call is TRBV12-3 or TRBV12-4, the J call TRBJ1-5; D is ambiguous. The CDR3 spans 12 residues. V lost 7 bases and J lost 4, with 8 bases in between. CDR3 region: CASKAANQPQHF. CDR3 sequence (DNA): TGTGCCAGCAAGGCAGCTAATCAGCCCCAGCATTTT.

The V call is TRBV19, the J call TRBJ2-7, with 7 bases matching TRBD1. The CDR3 totals 14 residues. V lost 5 bases and J lost 2; bases outside the gene matches: 6. Germline-derived CDR1 and CDR2 are LNHDA and SQIVND (reference sequence). The CDR3 region is CASSARDSTYEQYF. DNA of the CDR3: TGTGCCAGTAGTGCAAGGGACAGTACCTACGAGCAGTACTTC.

The chain is built from TRBV4-2 and TRBJ2-5, with 8 positions matching TRBD2. CDR1 is LGHNA and CDR2 is YNFKEQ in the germline V gene. The CDR3 spans 16 residues. J gave up 5 bases and V 0 bases, and 8 bases lay outside the gene matches. The CDR3 here is CASSQERGLGAETQYF. The CDR3 DNA follows: TGTGCCAGCAGCCAAGAGAGGGGACTAGGTGCGGAGACCCAGTACTTC.

CDR3 region: CASSLVAEGTETQYF. The DNA for the CDR3 is TGTGCCAGCAGCTTAGTAGCGGAGGGGACTGAGACCCAGTACTTC. The chain combines TRBV7-9 with TRBJ2-5; D perhaps matches TRBD2 (6 bases). The CDR3 totals 15 residues. Germline CDR1 SEHNR, CDR2 FQNEAQ (reference sequence). The V end lost 1 base, the J end lost 5 bases, and 14 bases lay between the germline ends.

The chain is built from TRBV28 and TRBJ1-4; D is unresolved. The germline gives CDR1 MDHEN, CDR2 SYDVKM. This CDR3 spans 16 amino acids. V gave up 5 bases and J gave up 4 bases, with 17 bases separating them. CDR3 sequence (DNA): TGTGCCAGCAGTGCCCCGGGAGGGAGGAGTAATGAAAAACTGTTTTTT. Protein product: CASSAPGGRSNEKLFF. The full variable domain, rest sourced from reference TRBV28 and TRBJ1-4, is DVKVTQSSRYLVKRTGEKVFLECVQDMDHENMFWYRQDPGLGLRLIYFSYDVKMKEKGDIPEGYSVSREKKERFSLILESASTNQTSMYLCASSAPGGRSNEKLFFGSGTQLSVL.

This chain connects TRBV5-6 to TRBJ1-2; 7 bases are a match to TRBD1. The trim removed 5 bases at V and 1 base at J, leaving 8 bases unmatched. The V gene's germline CDR1 is SGHDT and CDR2 YYEEEE. CDR3 length: 15 residues. CDR3 nucleotides: TGTGCCAGCAGGGGGACAGCCGACTATAACTATGGCTACACCTTC. It encodes CASRGTADYNYGYTF.

This clone was detected only once. The chain carries TRBV12-5 and TRBJ1-1; D gene ambiguous. Trimming removed 7 bases at V and 3 bases at J, with 9 bases between. Per the germline V gene, CDR1 is LGHNT and CDR2 is FRNRAP. CDR3 length: 12 amino acids. This CDR3 reads CASAPSYTEAFF. DNA of the CDR3: TGTGCTAGTGCCCCGAGTTACACTGAAGCTTTCTTT. Filled out from reference TRBV12-5 and TRBJ1-1, the complete variable domain reads DARVTQTPRHKVTEMGQEVTMRCQPILGHNTVFWYRQTMMQGLELLAYFRNRAPLDDSGMPKDRFSAEMPDATLATLKIQPSEPRDSAVYFCASAPSYTEAFFGQGTRLTVV.

The gene calls are TRBV4-1 and TRBJ1-4, with no clear D. V was cut by 5 bases and J by 8 bases, with 6 bases left in between. CDR1 and CDR2 (germline): MGHRA, YSYEKL. The CDR3 has 11 residues. Here the CDR3 DNA reads TGCGCCAGCAGCGCTGGGGAAAAACTGTTTTTT. Translation: CASSAGEKLFF.

V is TRBV19 and J is TRBJ1-3; D gene unclear. CDR3 length equals 14 residues. Between the trimmed V and J ends, which lost 3 bases and 4 bases, there was a span of 10 bases. Germline-derived CDR1 and CDR2 are LNHDA and SQIVND (reference sequence). The CDR3 region is CASSMDARGNTIYF. For the CDR3, the DNA is TGTGCCAGTAGTATGGATGCCCGGGGAAACACCATATATTTT.

The rearrangement joins TRBV3-1 (or the pseudogene TRBV3-2) to TRBJ1-6, with 10 bases identical to TRBD1. The J segment lost 7 bases and the V segment lost 4 bases, leaving 1 base of the junction unmatched. Germline V gene data show CDR1 as LGHDT and CDR2 as YNNKEL (reference sequence). The CDR3 length is 14 residues. The CDR3 spells CASSRGQGNSPLHF. CDR3 nucleotides: TGTGCCAGCAGCCGGGGACAGGGGAATTCACCCCTCCACTTT.

The chain recombines TRBV7-2 with TRBJ2-1; TRBD2 aligns across 11 bases. The CDR3 runs to 16 residues. J was trimmed by 1 base and V by 5 bases; bases with no gene match: 4. Germline V gene data show CDR1 as SGHTA and CDR2 as FQGNSA. The CDR3 DNA sequence: TGTGCCAGCAGCGATCGGACTAGCGGGTCCTACAATGAGCAGTTCTTC. Protein: CASSDRTSGSYNEQFF.

The rearrangement joins TRBV6-5 to TRBJ2-7, with 7 bases matching TRBD1. J lost 4 bases, V lost 6 bases, and 6 bases had no gene match. CDR3 length equals 13 residues. CDR1 and CDR2 from the germline V gene are MNHEY and SVGAGI. The CDR3 DNA follows: TGTGCCAGCAGATACGACAGGGAGTACGAGCAGTACTTC. It encodes CASRYDREYEQYF.

The V call is TRBV2, the J call TRBJ1-2; 8 bases match TRBD1. V gave up 10 bases and J gave up 6 bases; unmatched junction bases: 10. CDR1 is SNHLY and CDR2 is FYNNEI in the germline V gene. The CDR3 runs 13 residues. Written as DNA, the CDR3 is TGTGCCACAATGAAAACAGGGGGGGATGGCTACACCTTC. Its protein product is CATMKTGGDGYTF.

The chain joins TRBV6-5 to TRBJ1-2; D not certain. The V and J ends lost 2 bases and 2 bases respectively, with 9 bases between them. The germline CDR1 and CDR2 sequences are MNHEY and SVGAGI. This CDR3 has 14 amino acids. CDR3 sequence (DNA): TGTGCCAGCAGTTACCAAGGGTGGAACTATGGCTACACCTTC. Translated: CASSYQGWNYGYTF.

The J gene is TRBJ2-5, the V gene TRBV30; no definite D call. Trimming stripped 5 bases from V and 0 bases from J, with 16 bases between. Germline V gene data show CDR1 as GTSNPN and CDR2 as SVGIG (reference sequence). There are 15 residues in the CDR3. DNA for the CDR3: TGTGCCTGGGGGCCGGTTTGGCCGTACCAAGAGACCCAGTACTTC. Amino acids: CAWGPVWPYQETQYF.

This chain links TRBV5-1 with TRBJ2-3; TRBD1 aligns across 8 bases. J lost 4 bases, V lost 0 bases, and 7 bases had no gene match. Germline assignment: CDR1 SGHRS and CDR2 YFSETQ. This CDR3 comprises 16 residues. The CDR3, as DNA: TGCGCCAGCAGCTTGGCCCACAGGGGGAAGGCAGATACGCAGTATTTT. As protein: CASSLAHRGKADTQYF.

The chain recombines TRBV27 with TRBJ1-6; D might be TRBD1 (5 bases). V lost 3 bases and J 3 bases, leaving 12 bases between the germline ends. Germline V gene data show CDR1 as MNHEY and CDR2 as SMNVEV (reference sequence). CDR3 size: 16 residues. The CDR3 sequence: CASSFLTGGYNSPLHF. The CDR3 bases are TGTGCCAGCAGTTTTCTCACGGGGGGCTATAATTCACCCCTCCACTTT.

The chain employs TRBV15 and TRBJ1-6; maybe TRBD1 (5 bases). CDR3 length: 16 residues. V dropped 0 bases and J dropped 9 bases, with 15 bases sitting between them. Germline V CDR1 and CDR2: LNHNV, YYDKDF (reference sequence). The CDR3 is CATSRDFRDGGSPLHF. The CDR3 DNA sequence: TGTGCCACCAGCAGAGATTTCCGGGACGGCGGTTCACCCCTCCACTTT.

The chain carries TRBV10-2 and TRBJ1-2; no reliable D call. CDR1 and CDR2 (germline): WSHSY, SAAADI. Trimming removed 6 bases from V and 4 bases from J, with 18 bases in between. The CDR3 has 15 residues. This CDR3 is CASRFAPTRVYGYTF. The CDR3 coding sequence is TGCGCCAGCAGATTTGCACCGACAAGAGTCTATGGCTACACCTTC.